The 26 T cell receptor beta chains below all came from one sample that was sequenced in a study of cytomegalovirus exposure and HLA in healthy donors. The PCR was carried out with 60 Vbeta primers and 13 Jbeta primers. Profiled with immunoSEQ multiplex PCR; TCRdb holds only in-frame clones, not every one. In the table there are 95,000 to 150,000 clones, 75% to 90% of which are singletons. The source material was PBMCs. The receptors were gathered from a man under 40 in good health and CMV-seronegative.

The chain is built from TRBV4-1 and TRBJ2-7; tentatively, D is TRBD2 (5 bases). The CDR3 has 16 amino acids. With 0 bases removed from V and 3 bases from J, the gap between germline ends came to 15 bases. Germline V CDR1 and CDR2: MGHRA, YSYEKL. This CDR3 is CASSQDPRAWSYEQYF. For the CDR3, the DNA is TGCGCCAGCAGCCAAGATCCGAGGGCTTGGAGCTACGAGCAGTACTTC.

The rearrangement links TRBV7-9 to TRBJ2-2; D not certain. This CDR3 contains 12 residues. Per the germline V gene, CDR1 is SEHNR and CDR2 is FQNEAQ (reference sequence). V lost 5 bases, J lost 3 bases, and 4 bases lay in between. The CDR3 loop reads CASSHDTGELFF. The DNA of the CDR3 is TGTGCCAGCAGCCATGACACCGGGGAGCTGTTTTTT.

The CDR3 nucleotides are TGTGCCAGCAGTCCACAGGGACAGGCGAACAATGAGCAGTTCTTC. It yields the protein CASSPQGQANNEQFF. The chain is built from TRBV27 and TRBJ2-1, with TRBD1 matching 8 bases. Trimming cost V 5 bases and J 5 bases; bases outside gene matches: 8. The length of the CDR3 is 15 residues. CDR1 and CDR2 from the germline V gene are MNHEY and SMNVEV (reference sequence).

This chain uses TRBV5-4 with TRBJ1-1; D unresolved. The CDR3 has 14 residues. Trimming removed 0 bases from V and 1 base from J, with 7 bases in between. The germline gives CDR1 SGHNT, CDR2 YYREEE (reference sequence). The CDR3: CASSLDGSNTEAFF. The CDR3 DNA reads as TGTGCCAGCAGCTTGGATGGCTCGAACACTGAAGCTTTCTTT.

The chain couples TRBV2 to TRBJ2-7, with 8 positions matching TRBD1. This CDR3 has 17 residues. The germline gives CDR1 SNHLY, CDR2 FYNNEI. V was pared by 3 bases and J by 0 bases, with 10 bases of the junction left unmatched. This CDR3 reads CASSDTGTGRRSYEQYF. CDR3 DNA sequence: TGTGCCAGCAGTGATACCGGGACAGGCCGCCGCTCCTACGAGCAGTACTTC.

The chain employs TRBV11-2 and TRBJ2-7; 9 bases are shared with TRBD1. The ends lost 5 bases at V and 3 bases at J; junction bases unmatched: 11. Germline CDR1 is SGHAT and CDR2 is FQNNGV. This CDR3 contains 16 residues. The CDR3: CASSPTKRTGDYEQYF. CDR3 bases: TGTGCCAGCAGCCCTACCAAGAGGACAGGGGACTACGAGCAGTACTTC.

This rearrangement joins TRBV10-1 to TRBJ2-7, with TRBD1 matching 12 bases. The junction had 11 bases not matched to a gene; V was cut back by 3 bases and J by 5 bases. Germline lookup yields CDR1 WNHNN and CDR2 SYGVQD (reference sequence). This CDR3 is 17 amino acids long. In DNA form, the CDR3 reads TGCGCCAGCAGTGACACCGGGACAGGGGGCGCGTTGAACGAGCAGTACTTC. Encoded protein: CASSDTGTGGALNEQYF.

V is TRBV5-4 and J is TRBJ2-5; D is unclear. The germline CDR1 and CDR2 sequences are SGHNT and YYREEE (reference sequence). The V and J ends lost 0 bases and 7 bases respectively, with 10 bases between them. This CDR3 comprises 13 residues. CDR3 in amino acids: CASSLDRSGTQYF. The CDR3 nucleotides read TGTGCCAGCAGCTTGGATAGGTCGGGGACCCAGTACTTC.

The V and J genes are TRBV19 and TRBJ2-2, with 10 nucleotides matching TRBD1. CDR1 is LNHDA and CDR2 is SQIVND in the germline V gene (reference sequence). The CDR3 is 15 amino acids. The V and J ends lost 7 bases and 5 bases, in that order; junction bases with no gene match: 7. The CDR3 nucleotides read TGTGCCAGTACGGACCGGGACAGGGGTACCGGGGAGCTGTTTTTT. The encoded protein is CASTDRDRGTGELFF.

V and J are TRBV6-1 and TRBJ2-3, with TRBD1 identical over 9 bases. Germline V gene lookup returns CDR1 MNHNS and CDR2 SASEGT. V shed 1 base and J 9 bases; nucleotides not matched to a gene: 11. The CDR3 totals 16 residues. Written as DNA, the CDR3 is TGTGCCAGCAGTGAAGGGCAGGACAGGGGCAGAGGGACGCAGTATTTT. Translation: CASSEGQDRGRGTQYF.

The V call is TRBV6-1, the J call TRBJ1-1; 7 bases are a match to TRBD1. The CDR3 runs to 14 residues. Per germline, CDR1 MNHNS and CDR2 SASEGT. With 10 bases clipped from V and 0 bases from J, the junction kept 8 bases outside the gene matches. This chain's CDR3 is CATTGASMNTEAFF. CDR3 in DNA: TGTGCCACTACAGGGGCTAGTATGAACACTGAAGCTTTCTTT.

The gene calls are TRBV4-2 and TRBJ2-5; 11 nucleotides match TRBD2. The DNA end favors TRBJ2-7, so the J call may be wrong. This CDR3 spans 16 amino acids. Germline V lookup: CDR1 LGHNA, CDR2 YNFKEQ. CDR3: CASSQDGTSGSYEQYF. CDR3 sequence (DNA): TGTGCCAGCAGCCAAGATGGGACTAGCGGCTCCTACGAGCAGTACTTC.

Of note for this clone: Other DNA sequences within the sample encode an identical CDR3. The genes are TRBV15 and TRBJ2-7; no reliable D call. Germline V lookup: CDR1 LNHNV, CDR2 YYDKDF (reference sequence). The CDR3 loop spans 12 amino acids. V was shortened by 2 bases and J by 5 bases, with 7 bases between the two germline ends. CDR3 in DNA: TGTGCCACCAGCAGACCACGGGACGAGCAGTACTTC. Protein sequence: CATSRPRDEQYF.

The V gene is TRBV12-5, the J gene TRBJ2-1; D may be TRBD2 (6 bases). Trimming removed 8 bases at V and 0 bases at J, with 14 bases between. The CDR3 sequence is 15 residues long. Germline V lookup: CDR1 LGHNT, CDR2 FRNRAP. The CDR3 sequence is CASTRGTLSYNEQFF. DNA for the CDR3: TGTGCTAGTACGAGAGGGACTCTCTCCTACAATGAGCAGTTCTTC.

This clone was detected only a few times. The chain is built from TRBV12-1 and TRBJ2-5; the DNA was not compared with TRBD1, the D call given in the table. TRBV12-1 is labeled a pseudogene. The CDR3 runs to 15 residues. The DNA of the CDR3 is TGTGCCAGCAGCCCCCACAGGGTCGTGCAAGAGACCCAGTACTTC. Protein: CASSPHRVVQETQYF.

The V call is TRBV19, the J call TRBJ1-4; no clear D. This CDR3 is built from 15 residues. Trimming pared 0 bases from V and 0 bases from J, leaving 5 bases between. The germline V gene has CDR1 LNHDA and CDR2 SQIVND (reference sequence). Written as DNA, the CDR3 is TGTGCCAGTAGTATAGACGGGACAACTAATGAAAAACTGTTTTTT. Translated, it gives CASSIDGTTNEKLFF.

The V call is TRBV5-1, the J call TRBJ2-7, with a weak D call TRBD1 (6 bases). This CDR3 is built from 15 residues. Trimming took 0 bases from V and 3 from J, leaving 13 bases between them. CDR1 and CDR2 (germline): SGHRS, YFSETQ. CDR3 sequence (DNA): TGCGCCAGCAGCTTGGACAGGGAATCTATCTACGAGCAGTACTTC. It translates to CASSLDRESIYEQYF.

Only a few counts were recorded for this clone. The rearrangement links TRBV28 to TRBJ1-5; D perhaps matches TRBD1 (6 bases). Per the germline V gene, CDR1 is MDHEN and CDR2 is SYDVKM. Trimming shortened V by 8 bases and J by 0 bases, and 23 bases separated the two germline ends. This CDR3 is built from 18 residues. CDR3 sequence reads: CASFPQGRAIISNQPQHF. In nucleotides, the CDR3 is TGTGCCAGCTTTCCACAGGGCAGGGCCATAATTAGCAATCAGCCCCAGCATTTT.

V usage is TRBV15 and J usage is TRBJ1-1; D is undetermined. V lost 0 bases, J lost 4 bases, and 9 bases lay in between. CDR1 and CDR2 (germline): LNHNV, YYDKDF (reference sequence). The CDR3 sequence is 14 residues long. The CDR3 DNA sequence: TGTGCCACCAGCAGAGATCGGGTCGGCACTGAAGCTTTCTTT. Amino acid sequence: CATSRDRVGTEAFF.

For this clone: A read error may produce the germline difference seen at one junction end. The V call is TRBV7-9, the J call TRBJ2-4, with 12 positions matching TRBD1. The CDR3 sequence is 14 residues long. In germline, CDR1 is SEHNR, CDR2 FQNEAQ (reference sequence). Here the CDR3 reads CASSWGQGANSQYF. Here the CDR3 DNA reads TGTGCCAGCAGCTGGGGACAGGGGGCAAACAGTCAGTACTTC.

The CDR3 nucleotides are TGTGCCAGCAGTTTACCACAGGAGAACACCGGGGAGCTGTTTTTT. This codes for CASSLPQENTGELFF. V and J are TRBV28 and TRBJ2-2; possible D gene TRBD1, 5 bases. Germline CDR1 reads MDHEN; CDR2 reads SYDVKM. Trimming left V 2 bases short and J 1 base short, with 8 bases between. This CDR3 comprises 15 residues.

This chain connects TRBV5-5 to TRBJ1-2, with unresolved D. Germline V lookup: CDR1 SGHKS, CDR2 YYEKEE (reference sequence). The CDR3 totals 14 residues. V was shortened by 0 bases and J by 3 bases, with 9 bases between the two germline ends. The CDR3, as DNA: TGTGCCAGCAGCTTGGACCCCGGGGACTATGGCTACACCTTC. Translation gives CASSLDPGDYGYTF. Using reference TRBV5-5 and TRBJ1-2 for the parts outside the CDR3, the full variable domain is DAGVTQSPTHLIKTRGQQVTLRCSPISGHKSVSWYQQVLGQGPQFIFQYYEKEERGRGNFPDRFSARQFPNYSSELNVNALLLGDSALYLCASSLDPGDYGYTFGSGTRLTVV.

V gene TRBV5-1 combines with J gene TRBJ2-1; 13 bases are a match to TRBD2. CDR3 size: 15 residues. Germline assignment: CDR1 SGHRS and CDR2 YFSETQ. The J segment lost 5 bases and the V segment lost 3 bases, leaving 2 bases of the junction unmatched. CDR3 in DNA: TGCGCCAGCAGCTGGACTAGCGGGGGCAACAATGAGCAGTTCTTC. Translating gives CASSWTSGGNNEQFF.

This sequence joins TRBV6-5 and TRBJ1-1, with a weak D call TRBD1 (5 bases). The V gene lost 5 bases and the J gene lost 1 base, with 5 bases spanning the gap. The CDR3 sequence is 12 residues long. Per germline, CDR1 MNHEY and CDR2 SVGAGI. DNA for the CDR3: TGTGCCAGCAGTACAGGGAACACTGAAGCTTTCTTT. Encoded protein: CASSTGNTEAFF.

The rearrangement uses TRBV11-2 and TRBJ1-2, with 8 bases fitting TRBD1. The CDR3 is 14 residues long. Germline trimming cut 3 bases from V and 7 bases from J; bases unmatched to any gene: 7. Per germline, CDR1 SGHAT and CDR2 FQNNGV. CDR3: CASSFGQGYSGYTF. CDR3 DNA sequence: TGTGCCAGCAGCTTCGGACAGGGTTATTCTGGCTACACCTTC.

The CDR3 DNA reads as TGTGCCAGCAGCCCTGCCGACTTTAATTCACCCCTCCACTTT. This sequence encodes CASSPADFNSPLHF. The chain couples TRBV28 to TRBJ1-6; D is unclear. The V gene lost 6 bases and the J gene lost 6 bases, with 12 bases spanning the gap. The germline gives CDR1 MDHEN, CDR2 SYDVKM. The CDR3 totals 14 residues.